This T cell receptor (beta chain) is drawn from a study of CD8 T cells in Susac syndrome. For this clonotype: Antigen specificity is unknown.

CDR1 and CDR2 (germline): MGHRA, YSYEKL. Between the trimmed V and J ends, which lost 2 bases and 6 bases, there was a span of 7 bases. This CDR3 comprises 13 residues. While CD8+ and CD4+ T cells were isolated negatively, TEMRA cells were enriched by FACS. The authors reverse transcribed about 0.5 to 1 ug RNA with random hexamers. Using its own MiXCR run on the immunoSEQ multiplex PCR reads, TCRdb lists one record per CDR3 protein. The data hold about 100,000 distinct CDR3 sequences, with 95% observed a single time. Findings and caveats of the study: Clonal expansion of CD8+ cells in Susac peaked in TEMRA cells (and in active patients). TCR sequencing and HLA analysis covered a relatively small number of individuals.

This chain links TRBV4-1 with TRBJ2-2; no reliable D call. The specimen sequenced was CD8+ T cells from PBMCs. The TCR was taken from a human donor with Susac syndrome. CDR3 amino acids: CASSQLRSGELFF. The CDR3 DNA sequence: TGCGCCAGCAGCCAATTGAGGTCCGGGGAGCTGTTTTTT.